Listed below are T cell receptor beta chains from one sample, sequenced in a study of OX40 agonist ivuxolimab in advanced cancers. Only in-frame clones appear in the TCRdb table, and some are missing; sequencing was by immunoSEQ multiplex PCR. The sample records some 67,000 clones, about four fifths being singletons. Source: CD4+ or CD8+ T cells sorted from blood, taken in a trial of the OX40 agonist ivuxolimab. All receptors come from an adult with an advanced solid tumor such as melanoma, head and neck, liver or kidney cancer. CDR3s include the opening cysteine and the closing phenylalanine or tryptophan. The D gene is left open where the match is weak. The listing skips clone size in some rows; elsewhere it reads once, few, many or a size class.

>TRBV12-5|17|TRBJ2-5|TRBD2|-
TGTGCTAGTGGTCCGGGACTAGCGGGCCCAACCGGAGAGACCCAGTACTTC
CASGPGLAGPTGETQYF
>TRBV7-8|18|TRBJ2-2|TRBD2|-
TGTGCCAGCAGCCACCGAAGAGGACTAGCGGGAGTCACCGGGGAGCTGTTTTTT
CASSHRRGLAGVTGELFF
>TRBV9|16|TRBJ2-2|TRBD2|-
TGTGCCAGCAGCGGGGCTAGCGGGAGGAACACCGGGGAGCTGTTTTTT
CASSGASGRNTGELFF
>TRBV5-1|14|TRBJ2-5|-|-
TGCGCCAGCAGCGGGGTTGGGGGTCAAGAGACCCAGTACTTC
CASSGVGGQETQYF
>TRBV19|13|TRBJ2-1|-|-
TGTGCCAGTAAGGAACTAGCATCCAATGAGCAGTTCTTC
CASKELASNEQFF
>TRBV6-5|11|TRBJ2-7|-|few
TGTGCCAGCAGCCTTTCGGGGGAGCAGTACTTC
CASSLSGEQYF
>TRBV27|16|TRBJ2-1|TRBD1|-
TGTGCCAGCAGCGTACTACAGGGGGCTTCGTACAATGAGCAGTTCTTC
CASSVLQGASYNEQFF
>TRBV20-1|11|TRBJ2-5|-|-
TGCAGTGCTAGGTACGGGGAGACCCAGTACTTC
CSARYGETQYF
>TRBV28|16|TRBJ2-1|-|-
TGTGCCAGCAGCCCCTTCACTAGCAGTATTTACAATGAGCAGTTCTTC
CASSPFTSSIYNEQFF
>TRBV28|15|TRBJ2-1|-|once
TGTGCCAGCAGTTCGTGGCAGTTAGTACATGATGAGCAGTTCTTC
CASSSWQLVHDEQFF
>TRBV5-8|16|TRBJ2-1|TRBD2|-
TGTGCCAGCAGCTATACACTAGCGGGGGACTACAATGAGCAGTTCTTC
CASSYTLAGDYNEQFF
>TRBV7-9|16|TRBJ1-2|-|-
TGTGCCAGCAGCTTAGGTGGGGTTCCACTGGGCTATGGCTACACCTTC
CASSLGGVPLGYGYTF
>TRBV5-1|13|TRBJ2-1|-|-
TGCGCCAGCAGCCCGGGACCACCCCAGGAGCAGTTCTTC
CASSPGPPQEQFF
>TRBV5-1|16|TRBJ2-5|TRBD1|-
TGCGCCAGCAGCTCCTCAGAGACGACAGGGGAAGAGACCCAGTACTTC
CASSSSETTGEETQYF
>TRBV27|17|TRBJ1-1|-|-
TGTGCCAGCGGGGGCCATCTAAGTTGGCAGGCGGGGACTGAAGCTTTCTTT
CASGGHLSWQAGTEAFF
>TRBV28|13|TRBJ2-1|-|-
TGTGCCAGCAGTTTACTCCCAGGGGATGAGCAGTTCTTC
CASSLLPGDEQFF
>TRBV7-8|19|TRBJ2-7|TRBD2|-
TGTGCCAGCAGCCCTAAAGTAACTAGCGGGAGGGCCGTAGGGAACGAGCAGTACTTC
CASSPKVTSGRAVGNEQYF
>TRBV7-8|16|TRBJ1-6|TRBD1|-
TGTGCCAGCAGCCGAGACAGGGGCTCCTATAATTCACCCCTCCACTTT
CASSRDRGSYNSPLHF
>TRBV14|16|TRBJ1-2|-|-
TGTGCCAGCAGCCAAGTTATATCAGGCAGTAACTATGGCTACACCTTC
CASSQVISGSNYGYTF
>TRBV7-2|15|TRBJ2-7|-|once
TGTGCCAGCAGCCCAGGGGGAGGGGTAAAAGGCGAGCAGTACTTC
CASSPGGGVKGEQYF
>TRBV7-2|12|TRBJ1-2|-|-
TGTGCCAGCAGCCCAGCTGTCTATGGCTACACCTTC
CASSPAVYGYTF
>TRBV13|11|TRBJ2-5|-|-
TGTGCCAGCAGCTTAATGGAGACCCAGTACTTC
CASSLMETQYF
>TRBV7-2|14|TRBJ2-1|TRBD1|-
TGTGCCAGCAGCTTAGGGACAGGGTGGAATGAGCAGTTCTTC
CASSLGTGWNEQFF
>TRBV28|12|TRBJ2-1|-|-
TGTGCCAGCAGTTCCCGGGGGGCGGGGCAGTTCTTC
CASSSRGAGQFF
>TRBV6-6|13|TRBJ1-1|-|-
TGTGCCAGCAGTGACGAGGGGAGGCCCGGAGCTTTCTTT
CASSDEGRPGAFF
>TRBV27|16|TRBJ2-2|TRBD2|-
TGTGCCAGCAGTAGGGGGGGCGGGGGGCGCCCCGGGGAGCTGTTTTTT
CASSRGGGGRPGELFF
>TRBV28|15|TRBJ1-6|-|-
TGTGCCAGCACCTTGGACCCTGGAGTTTTCTCACCCCTCCACTTT
CASTLDPGVFSPLHF
>TRBV7-9|16|TRBJ2-2|-|-
TGTGCCAGCAGCAACCAGCTTGGGCCGGGAACCGGGGAGCTGTTTTTT
CASSNQLGPGTGELFF
>TRBV5-4|14|TRBJ2-3|-|-
TGTGCCAGCAGCGGATCCAGGAGCACAGATACGCAGTATTTT
CASSGSRSTDTQYF
>TRBV6-5|15|TRBJ2-7|TRBD2|-
TGTGCCAGCAGTTCTATTGCGGGAGGTACCTACGAGCAGTACTTC
CASSSIAGGTYEQYF
>TRBV9|15|TRBJ1-2|-|-
TGTGCCAGCAGCTCACCTACCGGGACATTGAATGGCTACACCTTC
CASSSPTGTLNGYTF
>TRBV28|13|TRBJ2-3|-|-
TGTGCCAGCAGACGGACTCTGCGGGATACGCAGTATTTT
CASRRTLRDTQYF
>TRBV4-3|15|TRBJ2-1|-|-
TGCGCCAGCAGCCCGGTCAGCAACTCCTACAATGAGCAGTTCTTC
CASSPVSNSYNEQFF
>TRBV9|17|TRBJ2-2|TRBD2|-
TGTGCCAGCAGCGTACGGACTAGCGGGTTGAACACCGGGGAGCTGTTTTTT
CASSVRTSGLNTGELFF
>TRBV28|15|TRBJ1-1|-|-
TGTGCCAGCAGTTCTGAACTGCGGTGGGGCACTGAAGCTTTCTTT
CASSSELRWGTEAFF
>TRBV6-5|13|TRBJ2-7|-|-
TGTGCCAGCACCCCTGGAACGGCCGGGGAGCAGTACTTC
CASTPGTAGEQYF
>TRBV27|13|TRBJ1-1|-|-
TGTGCCAGCAGTTTTGGGGAGAACACTGAAGCTTTCTTT
CASSFGENTEAFF
>TRBV11-1|13|TRBJ2-7|-|-
TGTGCCAGCAGTATCGGGGAAAGTTACGAGCAGTACTTC
CASSIGESYEQYF
>TRBV29-1|14|TRBJ2-2|-|-
TGCAGCGCACACGGGACAACGAACACCGGGGAGCTGTTTTTT
CSAHGTTNTGELFF
>TRBV6-6|13|TRBJ2-5|-|-
TGTGCCAGCAGTTATGGGGCGGGGGAGACCCAGTACTTC
CASSYGAGETQYF
>TRBV6-4|15|TRBJ1-5|-|-
TGTGCCAGCAGTGACTCAAGTGGGGCGGGACAGCCCCAGCATTTT
CASSDSSGAGQPQHF
>TRBV9|12|TRBJ2-5|-|-
TGTGCCAGCAGCGTCTCAGAAGAGACCCAGTACTTC
CASSVSEETQYF
>TRBV15|15|TRBJ2-4|-|-
TGTGCCACCAGGACGGCGGACTTGACGGGGAACATTCAGTACTTC
CATRTADLTGNIQYF
>TRBV7-2|16|TRBJ2-2|TRBD1|once
TGTGCCAGCAGCTTAGGAATTTCAGGGGGCACCGGGGAGCTGTTTTTT
CASSLGISGGTGELFF
>TRBV6-6|16|TRBJ2-3|-|once
TGTGCCAGCAGTTACGGCGACAGGCCGCGGGGAGATACGCAGTATTTT
CASSYGDRPRGDTQYF
>TRBV6-5|16|TRBJ1-1|-|-
TGTGCCAGCAGTTACTCTCCCCGGGGGCAGAACACTGAAGCTTTCTTT
CASSYSPRGQNTEAFF
>TRBV15|14|TRBJ1-1|-|once
TGTGCCACCAGCAGAGATATGGAGGACACTGAAGCTTTCTTT
CATSRDMEDTEAFF
>TRBV28|13|TRBJ1-1|-|once
TGTGCCAGCAGTTTATTTCGGCGGCTCGAAGCTTTCTTT
CASSLFRRLEAFF
>TRBV6-5|16|TRBJ2-1|TRBD2|-
TGTGCCAGCAGTTTATCGGGACTAGCGGGAGAGGGTGAGCAGTTCTTC
CASSLSGLAGEGEQFF
>TRBV28|13|TRBJ1-1|-|-
TGTGCCAGCAGTTTATGGGGGAGCACTGAAGCTTTCTTT
CASSLWGSTEAFF
>TRBV11-2|13|TRBJ1-2|-|-
TGTGCCAGCAGCTTCTTAGGGGCTGGCGGCTACACCTTC
CASSFLGAGGYTF
>TRBV7-6|19|TRBJ2-5|-|once
TGTGCCAGCAGCCTACATGAGGACAGTGAATGGGTGGACCAAGAGACCCAGTACTTC
CASSLHEDSEWVDQETQYF
>TRBV7-9|17|TRBJ2-3|-|-
TGTGCCAGCAGCTTAGCGTCGGGGGGCCCACCGGAAGATACGCAGTATTTT
CASSLASGGPPEDTQYF